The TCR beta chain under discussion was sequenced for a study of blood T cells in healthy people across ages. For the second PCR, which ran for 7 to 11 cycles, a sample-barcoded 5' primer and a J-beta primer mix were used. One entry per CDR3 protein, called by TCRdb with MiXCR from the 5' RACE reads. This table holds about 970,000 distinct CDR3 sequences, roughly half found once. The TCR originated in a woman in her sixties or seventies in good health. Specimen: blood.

CDR3 protein: CASSPDRGQPQHF. The DNA for the CDR3 is TGCGCCAGCAGCCCAGATCGGGGTCAGCCCCAGCATTTT. The chain combines TRBV4-3 with TRBJ1-5, with D hard to call. This CDR3 contains 13 residues. V shed 4 bases and J shed 6 bases, with 10 bases lying between them. The germline CDR1 and CDR2 sequences are LGHNA and YSLEER.